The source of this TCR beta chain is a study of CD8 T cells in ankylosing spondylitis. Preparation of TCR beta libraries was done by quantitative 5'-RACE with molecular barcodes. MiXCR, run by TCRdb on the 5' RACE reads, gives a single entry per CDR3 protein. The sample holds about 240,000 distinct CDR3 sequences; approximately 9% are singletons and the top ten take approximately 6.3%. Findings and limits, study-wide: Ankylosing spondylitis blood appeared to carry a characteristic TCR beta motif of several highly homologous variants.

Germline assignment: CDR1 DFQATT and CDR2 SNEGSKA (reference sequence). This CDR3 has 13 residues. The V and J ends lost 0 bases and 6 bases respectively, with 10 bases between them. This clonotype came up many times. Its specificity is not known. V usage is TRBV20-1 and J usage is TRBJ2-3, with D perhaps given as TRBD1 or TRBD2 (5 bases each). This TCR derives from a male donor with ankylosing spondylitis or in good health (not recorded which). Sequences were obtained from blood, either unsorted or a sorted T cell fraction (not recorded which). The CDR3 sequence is CSARDPREDTQYF. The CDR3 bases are TGCAGTGCTAGAGATCCCAGGGAGGATACGCAGTATTTT.